This T cell receptor (beta chain) comes out of a study of T cells after yellow fever vaccination. General study points: The study re-detected most primary-vaccination clones after the booster (roughly 96% CD4, around 89% CD8).

They built TCR cDNA with 5'RACE template switching, a step that put in a universal primer site and UMIs. TCRdb reanalysed the 5' RACE reads using MiXCR and keeps one entry per CDR3 protein. The profile shows 30,000 or so distinct CDR3 sequences, around 7% of them singletons. CDR1 LNHDA and CDR2 SQIVND come from the germline V gene (reference sequence). The V gene end was trimmed by 3 bases and the J gene end by 8 bases; junction bases not matched to a gene: 6. The CDR3 contains 15 residues. The receptor's source is a man aged 18 to 29 who received the YFV17D yellow fever vaccine. The specimen comprised PBMCs, either bulk or a sorted T-cell subset (CD4+, CD8+, memory, or dextramer-sorted; not recorded which), sampled on the day of the first yellow fever vaccination. The rearrangement uses TRBV19 and TRBJ2-5; TRBD2 matches at 13 bases. In DNA, the CDR3 is TGTGCCAGTAGTATGACTAGCGGGGGGCTTACAACCCAGTACTTC. Translated: CASSMTSGGLTTQYF.